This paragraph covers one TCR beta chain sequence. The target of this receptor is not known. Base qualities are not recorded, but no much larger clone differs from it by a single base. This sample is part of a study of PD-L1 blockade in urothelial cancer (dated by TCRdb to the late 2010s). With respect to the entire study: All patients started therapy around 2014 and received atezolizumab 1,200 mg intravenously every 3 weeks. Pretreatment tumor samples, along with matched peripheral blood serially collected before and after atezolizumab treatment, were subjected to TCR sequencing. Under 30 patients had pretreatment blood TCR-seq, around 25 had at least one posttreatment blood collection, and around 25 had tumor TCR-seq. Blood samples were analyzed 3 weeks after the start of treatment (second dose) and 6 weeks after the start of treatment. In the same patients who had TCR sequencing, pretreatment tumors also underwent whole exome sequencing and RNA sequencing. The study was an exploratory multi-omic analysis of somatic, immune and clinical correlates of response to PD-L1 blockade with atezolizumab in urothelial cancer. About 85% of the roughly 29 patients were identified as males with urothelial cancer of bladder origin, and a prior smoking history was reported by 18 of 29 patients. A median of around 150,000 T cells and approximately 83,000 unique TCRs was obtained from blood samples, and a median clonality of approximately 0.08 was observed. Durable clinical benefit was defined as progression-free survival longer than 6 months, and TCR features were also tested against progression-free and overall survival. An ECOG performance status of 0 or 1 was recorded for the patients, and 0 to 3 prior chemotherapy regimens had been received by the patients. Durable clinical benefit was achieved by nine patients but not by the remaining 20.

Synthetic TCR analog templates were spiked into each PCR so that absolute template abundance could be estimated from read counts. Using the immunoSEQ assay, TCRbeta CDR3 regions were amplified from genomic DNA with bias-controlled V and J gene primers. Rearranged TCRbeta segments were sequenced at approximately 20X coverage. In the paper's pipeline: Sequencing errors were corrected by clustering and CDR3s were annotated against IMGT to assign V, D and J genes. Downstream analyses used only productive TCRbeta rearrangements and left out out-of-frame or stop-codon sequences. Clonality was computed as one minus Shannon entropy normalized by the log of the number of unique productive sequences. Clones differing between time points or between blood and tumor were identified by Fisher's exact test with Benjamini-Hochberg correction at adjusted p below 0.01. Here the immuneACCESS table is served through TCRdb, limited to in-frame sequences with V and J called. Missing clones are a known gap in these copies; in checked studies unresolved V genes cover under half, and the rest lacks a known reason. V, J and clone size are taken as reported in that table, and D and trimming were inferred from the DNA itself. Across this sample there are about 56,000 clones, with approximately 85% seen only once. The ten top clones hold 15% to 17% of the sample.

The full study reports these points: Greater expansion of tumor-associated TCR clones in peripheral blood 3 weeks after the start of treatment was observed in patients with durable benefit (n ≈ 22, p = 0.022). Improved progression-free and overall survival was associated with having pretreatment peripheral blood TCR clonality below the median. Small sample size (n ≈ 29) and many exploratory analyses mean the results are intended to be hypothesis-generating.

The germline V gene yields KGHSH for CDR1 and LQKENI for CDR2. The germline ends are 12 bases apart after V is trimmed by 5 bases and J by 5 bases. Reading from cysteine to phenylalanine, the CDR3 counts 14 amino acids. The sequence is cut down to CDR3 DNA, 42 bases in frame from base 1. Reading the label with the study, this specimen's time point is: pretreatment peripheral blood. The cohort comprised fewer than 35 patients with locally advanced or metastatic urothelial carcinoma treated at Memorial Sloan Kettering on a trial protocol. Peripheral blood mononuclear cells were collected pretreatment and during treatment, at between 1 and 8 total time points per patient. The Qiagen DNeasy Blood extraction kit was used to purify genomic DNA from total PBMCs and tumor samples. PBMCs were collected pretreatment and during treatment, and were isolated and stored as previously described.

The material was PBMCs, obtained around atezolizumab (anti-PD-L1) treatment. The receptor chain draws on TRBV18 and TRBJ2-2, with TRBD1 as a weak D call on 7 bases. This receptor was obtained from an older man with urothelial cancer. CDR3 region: CASSAGQLTGELFF. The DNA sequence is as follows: TGTGCCAGCTCAGCGGGACAGCTTACCGGGGAGCTGTTTTTT.